The rows below give T cell receptor beta chains drawn from one sample of a study of identical twins. A single record per CDR3 protein comes from TCRdb applying MiXCR to the 5' RACE reads. The sample shows about 210,000 distinct CDR3 sequences, approximately 9% of them seen only once. The sample was memory (CD45RO+) T cells sorted from blood. The receptors here all came from a woman aged 18-29 years in good health. CDR3s include the opening cysteine and the closing phenylalanine or tryptophan. A D gene is named only where the DNA matches it firmly. Some rows mark clone size as missing; the rest say once, few, many or name a class of expanded clone.

j_call: TRBJ2-7
clone_size: -
d_call: -
v_call: TRBV7-9
cdr3_nt: TGTGCCAGCAGCCATCGCAGGGGGGACTCCTACGAGCAGTACTTC
cdr3_aa: CASSHRRGDSYEQYF

j_call: TRBJ2-7
clone_size: few
d_call: -
v_call: TRBV28
cdr3_nt: TGTGCCAGCAGTTGGAATGCCGAGCAGTACTTC
cdr3_aa: CASSWNAEQYF

j_call: TRBJ2-5
clone_size: -
d_call: -
v_call: TRBV3-1
cdr3_nt: TGTGCCAGCAACATGGGACTGTACCAAGAGGCCCAGTACTTC
cdr3_aa: CASNMGLYQEAQYF

j_call: TRBJ2-3
clone_size: -
d_call: TRBD1
v_call: TRBV25-1
cdr3_nt: TGTGCCAGCAGGAGGGGGCCCACAGATACGCAGTATTTT
cdr3_aa: CASRRGPTDTQYF

j_call: TRBJ2-7
clone_size: -
d_call: TRBD1
v_call: TRBV14
cdr3_nt: TGTGCCAGCAGCCTCCGGGACAGGAACCCCCACGAGCAGTACTTC
cdr3_aa: CASSLRDRNPHEQYF

j_call: TRBJ2-1
clone_size: many
d_call: -
v_call: TRBV6-5
cdr3_nt: TGTGCCAGCAGTTACCTCCAAGAGCAGTTCTTC
cdr3_aa: CASSYLQEQFF

j_call: TRBJ1-6
clone_size: few
d_call: -
v_call: TRBV3-1
cdr3_nt: TGTGCCAGCAGCCAAGAAGGAGGTCTTTGCCACTTT
cdr3_aa: CASSQEGGLCHF

j_call: TRBJ1-1
clone_size: few
d_call: -
v_call: TRBV10-3
cdr3_nt: TGTGCCATCAGTGATCCCAGGGAGGGTTTCGCTGAAGCTTTCTTT
cdr3_aa: CAISDPREGFAEAFF

j_call: TRBJ2-3
clone_size: few
d_call: -
v_call: TRBV5-1
cdr3_nt: TGCGCCAGCAGCTTGGATCTTGGCGGAGATACGCAGTATTTT
cdr3_aa: CASSLDLGGDTQYF

j_call: TRBJ2-7
clone_size: -
d_call: TRBD2
v_call: TRBV27
cdr3_nt: TGTGCCAGCAGTTTTATGGGTCCCCCCTTTCTAGCGGGAGTGTCCTACGAGCAGTACTTC
cdr3_aa: CASSFMGPPFLAGVSYEQYF

j_call: TRBJ1-6
clone_size: -
d_call: TRBD1
v_call: TRBV20-1
cdr3_nt: TGCAGTGCTAGGGGCGGACAGGGGGTCGAGTCACCCCTCCACTTT
cdr3_aa: CSARGGQGVESPLHF

j_call: TRBJ2-5
clone_size: many
d_call: -
v_call: TRBV2
cdr3_nt: TGTGCCAGCAGGTCGGGACACCTTCAAGAGACCCAGTACTTC
cdr3_aa: CASRSGHLQETQYF

j_call: TRBJ1-6
clone_size: few
d_call: -
v_call: TRBV27
cdr3_nt: TGTGCCAGCAGTGCATCTCGTGGTTCACCCCTCCACTTT
cdr3_aa: CASSASRGSPLHF

j_call: TRBJ2-1
clone_size: many
d_call: TRBD2
v_call: TRBV3-1
cdr3_nt: TGTGCCAGCAGGTCGACCAGGGGGAATAGCGGGAGCGGTGAGCAGTTCTTC
cdr3_aa: CASRSTRGNSGSGEQFF

j_call: TRBJ2-5
clone_size: few
d_call: TRBD2
v_call: TRBV12-3/TRBV12-4
cdr3_nt: TGTGCCAGCACCCGGACTAGAGGGGTCCATTTAGGAGAGACCCAGTACTTC
cdr3_aa: CASTRTRGVHLGETQYF

j_call: TRBJ1-1
clone_size: -
d_call: TRBD1
v_call: TRBV4-2
cdr3_nt: TGTGCCACCACAGGGGGGGGCCTAGGTTTCTTT
cdr3_aa: CATTGGGLGFF

j_call: TRBJ2-3
clone_size: -
d_call: TRBD1
v_call: TRBV4-3
cdr3_nt: TGCGCCAGCAGCCGCGGACAGGGCACAGATACGCAGTATTTT
cdr3_aa: CASSRGQGTDTQYF

j_call: TRBJ2-3
clone_size: -
d_call: -
v_call: TRBV27
cdr3_nt: TGTGCCAGCAGTCCAACCAGGGGCAAACGCACAGATACGCAGTATTTT
cdr3_aa: CASSPTRGKRTDTQYF

j_call: TRBJ1-4
clone_size: -
d_call: -
v_call: TRBV6-5
cdr3_nt: TGTGCCAGCAGTTACGGGGGTGGAGAAAAACTGTTTTTT
cdr3_aa: CASSYGGGEKLFF